The rows below give T cell receptor beta chains drawn from one sample of a study of blood T cells in healthy people across ages. TCRdb used MiXCR to reprocess the 5' RACE reads, holding one entry per CDR3 protein. This sample has 1.4 million or so distinct CDR3 sequences, with 35% to 45% found just once. Sequencing was done on a sample of blood. The origin of the receptors is a woman aged 18-35 years in good health. The CDR3 runs from the conserved cysteine through the conserved F or W. Fields, in order: D gene, V gene, clone size, J gene, CDR3 protein, CDR3 DNA. The D gene is left open where the match is weak. Size values are once, few and many counts, or a class for expanded clones, and some rows have none.

NA,TRBV4-1,NA,TRBJ1-1,CASSLPFAEAFF,TGCGCCAGCAGCCTGCCGTTCGCTGAAGCTTTCTTT
NA,TRBV21-1,NA,TRBJ1-6,CASSIGASGDSPLHF,TGTGCCAGCAGCATAGGGGCTTCAGGAGATTCACCCCTCCACTTT
NA,TRBV7-2,NA,TRBJ2-3,CASSQRRRPSTDTQYF,TGTGCCAGCAGCCAGCGACGGAGGCCTAGCACAGATACGCAGTATTTT
NA,TRBV7-2,NA,TRBJ1-2,CASSLALTQGSDYTF,TGTGCCAGCAGCTTAGCGCTCACGCAGGGCTCCGACTACACCTTC
NA,TRBV20-1,NA,TRBJ1-2,CSARTRTDGYTF,TGCAGTGCCAGGACTCGGACAGACGGCTACACCTTC
NA,TRBV7-2,NA,TRBJ1-1,CASSLARGGTEAFF,TGTGCCAGCAGCTTAGCCAGGGGAGGTACTGAAGCTTTCTTT
TRBD2,TRBV30,NA,TRBJ2-7,CAWGRLAGVEQYF,TGTGCCTGGGGTAGGCTAGCGGGAGTCGAGCAGTACTTC
TRBD2,TRBV20-1,once,TRBJ2-5,CSARAARASGRAGETQYF,TGCAGTGCTAGAGCCGCAAGGGCTAGCGGGAGGGCCGGAGAGACCCAGTACTTC
TRBD2,TRBV6-5,NA,TRBJ2-5,CASTTSTSGNGETQYF,TGTGCCAGCACCACTAGTACTAGCGGGAACGGTGAGACCCAGTACTTC
NA,TRBV27,NA,TRBJ1-2,CASSLYRGATSYGYTF,TGTGCCAGCAGTCTCTACCGGGGGGCCACCTCCTATGGCTACACCTTC
TRBD2,TRBV4-3,NA,TRBJ2-1,CASSQVGGGHEQFF,TGCGCCAGCAGCCAAGTCGGGGGGGGGCATGAGCAGTTCTTC
NA,TRBV3-1,NA,TRBJ1-2,CASSQEVNIGGYTF,TGTGCCAGCAGCCAAGAAGTCAACATCGGGGGCTACACCTTC
NA,TRBV14,few,TRBJ2-1,CASSQFGGSYNEQFF,TGTGCCAGCAGCCAATTTGGGGGCTCCTACAATGAGCAGTTCTTC
TRBD2,TRBV28,few,TRBJ2-5,CASSSASGLQETQYF,TGTGCCAGCAGTTCAGCTAGCGGGCTACAAGAGACCCAGTACTTC
TRBD1,TRBV5-1,NA,TRBJ2-1,CASSLGTGFYNEQFF,TGCGCCAGCAGCTTGGGGACAGGTTTTTACAATGAGCAGTTCTTC
NA,TRBV12-3/TRBV12-4,few,TRBJ2-2,CASSNGNSGELFF,TGTGCCAGCAGTAATGGGAACTCCGGGGAGCTGTTTTTT
NA,TRBV6-5,NA,TRBJ2-7,CASSPGTRGWEQYF,TGTGCCAGCAGTCCCGGGACACGGGGTTGGGAGCAGTACTTC
NA,TRBV5-6,few,TRBJ1-2,CATSHGGAYGYTF,TGTGCCACAAGCCACGGGGGAGCTTATGGCTACACCTTC
NA,TRBV9,few,TRBJ2-4,CASSVGGQTGNIQYF,TGTGCCAGCAGCGTAGGGGGGCAGACTGGAAACATTCAGTACTTC
TRBD1,TRBV5-4,NA,TRBJ1-1,CASSSDRGLENTEAFF,TGTGCCAGCAGCTCAGACAGGGGGCTGGAGAACACTGAAGCTTTCTTT
TRBD2,TRBV7-2,few,TRBJ2-3,CASSLSSGGRSSTDTQYF,TGTGCCAGCAGCTTATCTAGCGGGGGGAGATCTAGCACAGATACGCAGTATTTT
NA,TRBV5-6,NA,TRBJ2-7,CASSLTLAGSYKEQYF,TGTGCCAGCAGCTTGACACTAGCCGGCTCCTACAAGGAGCAGTACTTC
TRBD2,TRBV29-1,NA,TRBJ2-1,CSVDGLAGAETQFF,TGCAGCGTTGACGGCCTAGCGGGAGCGGAGACCCAGTTCTTC
TRBD2,TRBV5-1,NA,TRBJ2-5,CASSPLGLADIQETQYF,TGCGCCAGCAGCCCACTGGGACTAGCGGATATCCAAGAGACCCAGTACTTC
NA,TRBV4-3,NA,TRBJ2-7,CASSQDTGSSYEQCF,TGCGCCAGCAGCCAAGATACGGGAAGCTCCTACGAGCAGTGCTTC
NA,TRBV4-1,once,TRBJ2-7,CASSQEFAGDYYEQYF,TGCGCCAGCAGCCAAGAATTCGCAGGGGATTACTACGAGCAGTACTTC
NA,TRBV20-1,many,TRBJ2-5,CSASSGLETQYF,TGCAGTGCTAGTAGCGGTTTAGAGACCCAGTACTTC
NA,TRBV24-1,few,TRBJ2-3,CATSETDSFKRDTQYF,TGTGCCACCAGTGAGACAGACAGCTTTAAAAGGGATACGCAGTATTTT
TRBD1,TRBV6-2/TRBV6-3,NA,TRBJ1-5,CASRTGQGPQPQHF,TGTGCCAGCAGGACAGGACAGGGACCTCAGCCCCAGCATTTT
NA,TRBV21-1,once,TRBJ2-7,CASSKTRTWTSGRSYEQYF,TGTGCCAGCAGCAAAACCCGCACCTGGACTAGCGGGAGGTCCTACGAGCAGTACTTC
NA,TRBV19,few,TRBJ1-2,CASSYVGFDGYTF,TGTGCCAGTAGTTACGTGGGTTTCGATGGCTACACCTTC
TRBD1,TRBV5-5,NA,TRBJ2-1,CASSPGQGTGVYQETQFF,TGTGCCAGCAGCCCCGGACAGGGCACAGGGGTGTACCAAGAGACCCAGTTCTTC
NA,TRBV27,NA,TRBJ2-1,CASSLSDSYSEQFF,TGTGCCAGCAGTTTATCGGACAGCTACAGTGAGCAGTTCTTC
NA,TRBV28,NA,TRBJ1-1,CASSFRGGAGEAFF,TGTGCCAGCAGTTTTAGGGGGGGCGCGGGCGAAGCTTTCTTT
NA,TRBV2,NA,TRBJ2-4,CASSETEGARILAKNIQYF,TGTGCCAGCAGTGAAACAGAAGGGGCCCGTATTCTAGCCAAAAACATTCAGTACTTC
TRBD1,TRBV6-1,NA,TRBJ2-4,CASSDRASTLAKNIQYF,TGTGCCAGCAGCGACAGGGCCAGCACTCTAGCCAAAAACATTCAGTACTTC
TRBD2,TRBV9,few,TRBJ2-7,CASSVTGLPSYEQYF,TGTGCCAGCAGCGTTACGGGACTACCCTCCTACGAGCAGTACTTC
TRBD2,TRBV20-1,few,TRBJ2-1,CSAYLAGGRNEQFF,TGCAGTGCTTACCTAGCGGGGGGGCGGAATGAGCAGTTCTTC
TRBD2,TRBV6-6,NA,TRBJ2-7,CASSYAKRGTSYEQYF,TGTGCCAGCAGTTACGCCAAGCGGGGGACTTCCTACGAGCAGTACTTC
TRBD2,TRBV11-2,few,TRBJ2-1,CASSSGTSGRPGRNEQFF,TGTGCCAGCAGCTCCGGGACTAGCGGGAGGCCAGGGAGGAATGAGCAGTTCTTC
TRBD2,TRBV20-1,NA,TRBJ2-5,CSALLAGGGETQYF,TGCAGTGCCTTACTAGCGGGAGGGGGAGAGACCCAGTACTTC
NA,TRBV27,once,TRBJ1-6,CASSLLGIQGHSPLHF,TGTGCCAGCAGTTTATTAGGGATTCAGGGGCATTCACCCCTCCACTTT
NA,TRBV7-2,NA,TRBJ1-2,CASSLRSLRYGYTF,TGTGCCAGCAGCCTTCGCAGCTTACGTTATGGCTACACCTTC
NA,TRBV10-3,few,TRBJ2-1,CAIREGPGSYNEQFF,TGTGCCATCAGGGAGGGTCCAGGCTCCTACAATGAGCAGTTCTTC
NA,TRBV6-6,NA,TRBJ2-3,CASRSFRGISTDTQYF,TGTGCCAGCAGGTCCTTTCGGGGAATTAGCACAGATACGCAGTATTTT